The clone carrying this T cell receptor (beta chain) has a handful of counts. Its antigen is as yet unknown. The V end was cut by 4 bases, the J end by 0 bases, with 16 bases between. The germline V gene encodes CDR1 SQVTM and CDR2 ANQGSEA. The CDR3 is made up of 16 amino acids. This sample is drawn from a study of CD8+ T cells in alopecia areata. Sample treatment: oral pan-JAK inhibitor, 5-10 mg twice daily. It was cDNA, reverse transcribed from extracted RNA, that served as the sequencing template. The repertoire was sequenced with immunoSEQ multiplex PCR; TCRdb's copy has only in-frame clones and lacks some. Found here are a few hundred thousand clones, around two fifths of them singletons; the top ten hold 0.48%. Study-level findings and limits: Mice gave a clearer picture of TCR sharing than patients did, possibly for HLA-related reasons.

V usage is TRBV29-1 and J usage is TRBJ1-3; perhaps TRBD1 as D (6 bases). This material consisted of CD4+ T cells sorted from blood, taken at roughly week 30, from a patient treated with tofacitinib. The receptor was derived from a human donor with alopecia areata. The CDR3 spells CSVASGGGYSGNTIYF. The CDR3 DNA sequence: TGCAGCGTTGCATCGGGAGGGGGATACTCTGGAAACACCATATATTTT.